Sequencing of this T cell receptor (beta chain) was carried out in a study of Graves' ophthalmopathy and Graves' hyperthyroidism. V lost 4 bases, J lost 4 bases, and 5 bases lay in between. The length of the CDR3 is 12 residues. Germline V CDR1 and CDR2: SQVTM, ANQGSEA. A note on this clonotype: The antigen remains unidentified.

Included hyperthyroidism patients were aged 18 to 65 and newly diagnosed (under 2 months' duration). RNA transcripts served as template for amplifying TCR beta CDR3 sequences. HTBI-primed RT-PCR formed the first round, and a multiplex PCR formed the second. One entry per CDR3 protein results from TCRdb running MiXCR on the multiplex PCR reads. The table shows about 1.1 million distinct CDR3 sequences, with roughly 35% occurring only once. Overall study results and limits: In blood, most expanded thyroid clonotypes above 0.001 frequency were also detected. Cross-validated, the 13-signature model showed 87.88%/81.08% sensitivity/specificity, and 80%/75% in the test set.

The sequencing input was peripheral blood or thyroid tissue (not recorded which). The TCR comes from an adult man with Graves' hyperthyroidism. The chain couples TRBV29-1 to TRBJ2-6, with no clear D. This CDR3 is CSVADGANVLTF. The DNA of the CDR3 is TGCAGCGTTGCCGACGGGGCCAACGTCCTGACTTTC.